The T cell receptor (beta chain) under discussion was sequenced for a study of cytomegalovirus exposure and HLA in healthy donors. Study context: The roughly 670 first-cohort repertoires and the approximately 110 validation repertoires shared the same platform, a later analysis reported. Whole-study results and caveats: The study listed some 160 cytomegalovirus-associated TCR beta chains. Within the 90 to 150 validation repertoires, first-cohort TCR clusters tended to co-occur, according to a later analysis. For most TCR sequences rarity was the rule, although some public TCRs occurred in many donors.

About this clone: The target antigen is unknown.

The data were produced by immunoSEQ multiplex PCR, yet TCRdb's version contains in-frame clones alone and is incomplete. The repertoire includes some 330,000 clones, roughly 89% of them detected once, and 0.65% to 0.85% sits in the top ten. With 6 bases removed from V and 1 base from J, the gap between germline ends came to 9 bases. CDR3 length: 14 residues. CDR1 is SNHLY, CDR2 FYNNEI, per germline. This sequence was found in a young woman in good health and CMV-seronegative. The sequencing input was PBMCs. The V gene is TRBV2, the J gene TRBJ2-2; the D gene is possibly TRBD1 (5 bases). CDR3 region: CASSVTGNTGELFF. CDR3 nucleotide sequence: TGTGCCAGCAGCGTCACAGGGAACACCGGGGAGCTGTTTTTT.